Listed below are T cell receptor beta chains from one sample, sequenced in a study of blood T cell repertoires in COVID-19. TCRdb's copy holds only in-frame clones and misses some; the assay was immunoSEQ multiplex PCR. The sample contains 300,000 to 400,000 clones, roughly 90% of which appear only once. Input material: peripheral blood. These receptors all stem from a woman between 25 and 40 years old with COVID-19, enrolled during active disease. The CDR3 runs from the conserved cysteine through the conserved F or W. Each record gives: V gene, clone size, CDR3 length, D gene, J gene, CDR3 protein, CDR3 DNA. D genes are given only for firm matches. Size is stated for part of the rows, as once, few or many counts, or as a class when the clone is expanded.

V: TRBV4-1
size: -
length: 16
D: -
J: TRBJ2-1
CDR3: CASSQDLGGSYNEQFF
DNA: TGCGCCAGCAGCCAAGATTTAGGGGGTTCCTACAATGAGCAGTTCTTC

V: TRBV7-9
size: -
length: 15
D: -
J: TRBJ1-1
CDR3: CASSLGSGRNTEAFF
DNA: TGTGCCAGCAGCTTAGGGTCTGGGAGGAACACTGAAGCTTTCTTT

V: TRBV5-4
size: -
length: 15
D: TRBD1
J: TRBJ1-1
CDR3: CASSLGSGGGTEAFF
DNA: TGTGCCAGCAGCTTGGGGTCAGGGGGCGGCACTGAAGCTTTCTTT

V: TRBV24-1
size: -
length: 13
D: -
J: TRBJ1-2
CDR3: CATSDPGIYGYTF
DNA: TGTGCCACCAGTGATCCAGGCATCTATGGCTACACCTTC

V: TRBV27
size: -
length: 13
D: -
J: TRBJ2-3
CDR3: CASSLRGTDTQYF
DNA: TGTGCCAGCAGTTTGCGGGGCACAGATACGCAGTATTTT

V: TRBV15
size: -
length: 15
D: -
J: TRBJ2-1
CDR3: CATSRNWGLYNEQFF
DNA: TGTGCCACCAGCAGAAATTGGGGACTTTACAATGAGCAGTTCTTC

V: TRBV11-3
size: -
length: 13
D: TRBD1
J: TRBJ1-2
CDR3: CASSGQGAYGYTF
DNA: TGTGCCAGCAGCGGTCAGGGGGCCTATGGCTACACCTTC

V: TRBV4-3
size: -
length: 17
D: TRBD1
J: TRBJ1-5
CDR3: CASSQKPLTGGSQPQHF
DNA: TGCGCCAGCAGCCAAAAGCCGCTGACAGGGGGAAGTCAGCCCCAGCATTTT

V: TRBV28
size: -
length: 14
D: -
J: TRBJ1-4
CDR3: CASSKTGWLEKLFF
DNA: TGTGCCAGCAGTAAAACAGGGTGGCTGGAAAAACTGTTTTTT

V: TRBV27
size: -
length: 16
D: -
J: TRBJ2-7
CDR3: CASSFLREGEYYEQYF
DNA: TGTGCCAGCAGTTTCCTGAGGGAGGGGGAGTATTACGAGCAGTACTTC

V: TRBV2
size: -
length: 13
D: TRBD1
J: TRBJ2-1
CDR3: CASSPGQYNEQFF
DNA: TGTGCCAGCAGTCCGGGACAGTACAATGAGCAGTTCTTC

V: TRBV4-2
size: -
length: 13
D: TRBD1
J: TRBJ1-5
CDR3: CASSLGDREPQHF
DNA: TGTGCCAGCAGCCTCGGCGACAGGGAGCCCCAGCATTTT

V: TRBV19
size: -
length: 16
D: -
J: TRBJ2-1
CDR3: CARLERARVGPDEQFF
DNA: TGTGCCAGGTTAGAAAGAGCCCGGGTGGGGCCAGATGAGCAGTTCTTC

V: TRBV6-5
size: once
length: 16
D: TRBD1
J: TRBJ1-1
CDR3: CASSYSSGGARTEAFF
DNA: TGTGCCAGCAGTTACTCGTCAGGGGGCGCGAGGACTGAAGCTTTCTTT

V: TRBV28
size: -
length: 15
D: TRBD1
J: TRBJ2-1
CDR3: CASSEAGTAYNEQFF
DNA: TGTGCCAGCAGCGAGGCCGGGACAGCTTACAATGAGCAGTTCTTC

V: TRBV7-9
size: -
length: 14
D: -
J: TRBJ2-5
CDR3: CASSLAYRQETQYF
DNA: TGTGCCAGCAGCTTAGCCTACAGGCAAGAGACCCAGTACTTC

V: TRBV19
size: -
length: 16
D: -
J: TRBJ2-1
CDR3: CATRDPRFSSYNEQFF
DNA: TGTGCCACCCGGGATCCTCGATTCAGCTCCTACAATGAGCAGTTCTTC

V: TRBV6-2/TRBV6-3
size: -
length: 15
D: TRBD2
J: TRBJ2-5
CDR3: CASSYWSGDQETQYF
DNA: TGTGCCAGCAGTTACTGGAGCGGGGACCAAGAGACCCAGTACTTC

V: TRBV30
size: -
length: 14
D: -
J: TRBJ2-2
CDR3: CAWKRGMNTGELFF
DNA: TGTGCCTGGAAACGCGGAATGAACACCGGGGAGCTGTTTTTT

V: TRBV10-2
size: -
length: 16
D: TRBD1
J: TRBJ1-1
CDR3: CASILRQGVTVTEAFF
DNA: TGCGCCAGCATCCTCAGACAGGGGGTAACTGTCACTGAAGCTTTCTTT

V: TRBV5-6
size: -
length: 13
D: TRBD1
J: TRBJ1-5
CDR3: CASSSTGNQPQHF
DNA: TGTGCCAGCAGCTCGACAGGGAATCAGCCCCAGCATTTT

V: TRBV25-1
size: -
length: 13
D: TRBD1
J: TRBJ1-1
CDR3: CASTWTGRTEAFF
DNA: TGTGCCAGCACCTGGACAGGGCGAACTGAAGCTTTCTTT

V: TRBV10-2
size: -
length: 13
D: -
J: TRBJ2-2
CDR3: CANSGSNTGELFF
DNA: TGCGCCAACTCGGGATCGAACACCGGGGAGCTGTTTTTT

V: TRBV28
size: -
length: 18
D: TRBD2
J: TRBJ2-5
CDR3: CASSLRWLAGGKQETQYF
DNA: TGTGCCAGCAGTTTAAGGTGGCTAGCGGGGGGGAAACAAGAGACCCAGTACTTC

V: TRBV10-3
size: -
length: 16
D: TRBD1
J: TRBJ2-7
CDR3: CAISESRTGDPYEQYF
DNA: TGTGCCATCAGTGAGTCGAGGACAGGGGATCCCTACGAGCAGTACTTC

V: TRBV30
size: once
length: 14
D: TRBD2
J: TRBJ2-5
CDR3: CACTTSGRRETQYF
DNA: TGTGCCTGTACAACTAGCGGGAGGAGAGAGACCCAGTACTTC

V: TRBV9
size: -
length: 16
D: -
J: TRBJ1-3
CDR3: CASSVWVQGAGNTIYF
DNA: TGTGCCAGCAGCGTATGGGTACAGGGAGCTGGAAACACCATATATTTT

V: TRBV13
size: -
length: 15
D: TRBD2
J: TRBJ2-1
CDR3: CASSLGLAGVGEQFF
DNA: TGTGCCAGCAGCTTAGGACTAGCGGGAGTGGGTGAGCAGTTCTTC

V: TRBV3-1/TRBV3-2
size: -
length: 14
D: TRBD2
J: TRBJ2-4
CDR3: CASSQSGGGNIQYF
DNA: TGTGCCAGCAGCCAATCCGGGGGGGGAAACATTCAGTACTTC

V: TRBV29-1
size: -
length: 13
D: -
J: TRBJ1-1
CDR3: CSVVLFRNTEAFF
DNA: TGCAGCGTTGTACTTTTCCGGAACACTGAAGCTTTCTTT

V: TRBV28
size: -
length: 14
D: -
J: TRBJ2-1
CDR3: CASSPPGAAVEQFF
DNA: TGTGCCAGCAGCCCACCTGGGGCGGCGGTGGAGCAGTTCTTC

V: TRBV6-1
size: many
length: 15
D: -
J: TRBJ2-5
CDR3: CASSEAHRRQETQYF
DNA: TGTGCCAGCAGTGAAGCGCACAGAAGACAAGAGACCCAGTACTTC

V: TRBV5-1
size: -
length: 18
D: TRBD2
J: TRBJ2-3
CDR3: CASSLWGTSGGARDTQYF
DNA: TGCGCCAGCAGCTTGTGGGGAACTAGCGGGGGGGCTAGAGATACGCAGTATTTT

V: TRBV18
size: -
length: 15
D: TRBD1
J: TRBJ1-1
CDR3: CASSPTGSVVTEAFF
DNA: TGTGCCAGCTCACCGACAGGGTCCGTCGTCACTGAAGCTTTCTTT

V: TRBV28
size: -
length: 16
D: TRBD1
J: TRBJ2-2
CDR3: CASSLGQGRHTGELFF
DNA: TGTGCCAGCAGTTTAGGACAGGGAAGGCACACCGGGGAGCTGTTTTTT

V: TRBV19
size: -
length: 17
D: TRBD2
J: TRBJ2-3
CDR3: CASTTSLAEDGRDTQYF
DNA: TGTGCCAGTACCACGAGCCTAGCGGAGGACGGGCGAGATACGCAGTATTTT

V: TRBV19
size: -
length: 16
D: TRBD2
J: TRBJ2-3
CDR3: CASNRLAGVHTDTQYF
DNA: TGTGCCAGTAACAGGCTAGCGGGAGTCCACACAGATACGCAGTATTTT

V: TRBV28
size: -
length: 16
D: -
J: TRBJ1-5
CDR3: CASTRARYRGNQPQHF
DNA: TGTGCCAGCACCAGGGCCCGCTATCGGGGCAATCAGCCCCAGCATTTT

V: TRBV24-1
size: -
length: 15
D: TRBD2
J: TRBJ2-1
CDR3: CATSLLAGDDNEQFF
DNA: TGTGCCACCAGTCTCCTAGCGGGAGACGACAATGAGCAGTTCTTC

V: TRBV30
size: -
length: 13
D: -
J: TRBJ1-1
CDR3: CAWKRGAGTEAFF
DNA: TGTGCCTGGAAGCGGGGCGCGGGCACTGAAGCTTTCTTT

V: TRBV9
size: -
length: 17
D: TRBD1
J: TRBJ1-1
CDR3: CASSPMRDSAMNTEAFF
DNA: TGTGCCAGCAGCCCCATGAGGGACAGCGCTATGAACACTGAAGCTTTCTTT

V: TRBV10-3
size: -
length: 17
D: TRBD2
J: TRBJ2-1
CDR3: CAIRRTSGGFPHNEQFF
DNA: TGTGCCATCAGGAGGACTAGCGGGGGGTTTCCACACAATGAGCAGTTCTTC

V: TRBV7-2
size: once
length: 16
D: TRBD2
J: TRBJ2-3
CDR3: CASSSRRAGGPGTQYF
DNA: TGTGCCAGCAGCTCAAGGCGGGCGGGAGGGCCTGGTACGCAGTATTTT

V: TRBV25-1
size: -
length: 15
D: -
J: TRBJ2-6
CDR3: CASSTQGLGANVLTF
DNA: TGTGCCAGCAGTACCCAGGGATTGGGGGCCAACGTCCTGACTTTC

V: TRBV7-6
size: -
length: 11
D: -
J: TRBJ2-7
CDR3: CASSHSYEQYF
DNA: TGTGCCAGCAGCCACAGTTACGAGCAGTACTTC

V: TRBV19
size: -
length: 15
D: -
J: TRBJ2-3
CDR3: CASRETGHSTDTQYF
DNA: TGTGCCAGTAGGGAAACGGGACACAGCACAGATACGCAGTATTTT

V: TRBV24-1
size: few
length: 15
D: TRBD1
J: TRBJ1-5
CDR3: CATSGQGEINQPQHF
DNA: TGTGCCACCAGTGGACAGGGGGAAATAAATCAGCCCCAGCATTTT

V: TRBV24-1
size: few
length: 12
D: -
J: TRBJ1-5
CDR3: CATSAPDQPQHF
DNA: TGTGCCACCAGTGCGCCGGATCAGCCCCAGCATTTT

V: TRBV11-2
size: -
length: 19
D: TRBD2
J: TRBJ2-1
CDR3: CASSSKKLASGTSHHEQFF
DNA: TGTGCCAGCAGCTCCAAAAAACTGGCCTCCGGGACTAGTCACCATGAGCAGTTCTTC

V: TRBV2
size: once
length: 14
D: TRBD2
J: TRBJ2-5
CDR3: CASSVAGGRETQYF
DNA: TGTGCCAGCAGTGTTGCGGGGGGGCGAGAGACCCAGTACTTC

V: TRBV2
size: -
length: 14
D: -
J: TRBJ1-3
CDR3: CASSESFSGNTIYF
DNA: TGTGCCAGCAGTGAGTCTTTCTCTGGAAACACCATATATTTT

V: TRBV5-1
size: -
length: 14
D: -
J: TRBJ1-2
CDR3: CASSSLDSYYGYTF
DNA: TGCGCCAGCAGCTCGCTGGACAGCTACTATGGCTACACCTTC

V: TRBV4-2
size: -
length: 15
D: TRBD2
J: TRBJ2-3
CDR3: CASSQDTSVTDTQYF
DNA: TGTGCCAGCAGCCAAGACACTAGCGTCACAGATACGCAGTATTTT

V: TRBV10-3
size: -
length: 15
D: TRBD1
J: TRBJ2-5
CDR3: CAISESPGGEETQYF
DNA: TGTGCCATCAGTGAGTCTCCAGGGGGAGAAGAGACCCAGTACTTC

V: TRBV7-9
size: -
length: 16
D: -
J: TRBJ1-5
CDR3: CASSLYGGRSNQPQHF
DNA: TGTGCCAGCAGCTTATACGGCGGGAGAAGCAATCAGCCCCAGCATTTT

V: TRBV7-9
size: -
length: 13
D: TRBD1
J: TRBJ2-4
CDR3: CASSDREIGIQYF
DNA: TGTGCCAGCTCTGACAGGGAGATAGGCATTCAGTACTTC

V: TRBV5-1
size: -
length: 15
D: -
J: TRBJ2-3
CDR3: CASSLGGPRTDTQYF
DNA: TGCGCCAGCAGCTTAGGCGGTCCCCGCACAGATACGCAGTATTTT